The entry below describes one T cell receptor (beta chain). This record comes from a study of T cell responses to AZD1222 COVID-19 vaccine. Clones were read by immunoSEQ multiplex PCR, and TCRdb kept only the in-frame ones, dropping some. Here the sample spans 150,000 to 180,000 clones, around 85% being singletons. The CDR3 sequence is 12 residues long. V trimming: 5 bases; J trimming: 7 bases; junction bases outside the gene matches: 1. Germline V gene lookup returns CDR1 MNHEY and CDR2 SVGEGT. The sequence was collected from an adult in good health. The rearrangement uses TRBV6-2 or TRBV6-3 and TRBJ2-1, with 8 positions matching TRBD1. The sequenced sample was peripheral blood, obtained on day 0 of MenACWY control vaccination. CDR3 sequence (DNA): TGTGCCAGCAGTCGGGACAGGAATGAGCAGTTCTTC. Amino acid sequence: CASSRDRNEQFF.